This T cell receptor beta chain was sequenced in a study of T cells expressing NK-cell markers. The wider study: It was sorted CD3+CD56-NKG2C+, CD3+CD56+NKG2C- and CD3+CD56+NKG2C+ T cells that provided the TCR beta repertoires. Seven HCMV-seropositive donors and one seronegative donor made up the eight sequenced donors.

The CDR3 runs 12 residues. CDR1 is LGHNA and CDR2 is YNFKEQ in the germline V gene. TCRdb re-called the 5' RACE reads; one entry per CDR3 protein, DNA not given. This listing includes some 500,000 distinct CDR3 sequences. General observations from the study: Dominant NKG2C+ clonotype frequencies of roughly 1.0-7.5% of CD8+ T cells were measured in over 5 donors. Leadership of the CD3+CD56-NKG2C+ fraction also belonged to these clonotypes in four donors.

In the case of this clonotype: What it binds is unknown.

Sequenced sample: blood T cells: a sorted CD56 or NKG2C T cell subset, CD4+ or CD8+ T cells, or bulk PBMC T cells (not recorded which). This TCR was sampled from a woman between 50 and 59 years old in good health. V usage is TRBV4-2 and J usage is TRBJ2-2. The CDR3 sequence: CASSRVTGELFF.